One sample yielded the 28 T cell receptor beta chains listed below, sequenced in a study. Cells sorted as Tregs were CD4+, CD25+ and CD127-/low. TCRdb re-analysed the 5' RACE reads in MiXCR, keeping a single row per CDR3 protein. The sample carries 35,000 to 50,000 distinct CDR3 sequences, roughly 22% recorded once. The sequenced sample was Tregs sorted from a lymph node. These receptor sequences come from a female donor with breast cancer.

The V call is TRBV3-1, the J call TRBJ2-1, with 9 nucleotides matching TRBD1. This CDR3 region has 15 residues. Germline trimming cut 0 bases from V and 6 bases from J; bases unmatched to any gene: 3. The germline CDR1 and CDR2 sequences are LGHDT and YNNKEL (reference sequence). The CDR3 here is CASSQDLTGGNEQFF. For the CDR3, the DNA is TGTGCCAGCAGCCAAGACCTGACAGGGGGCAATGAGCAGTTCTTC.

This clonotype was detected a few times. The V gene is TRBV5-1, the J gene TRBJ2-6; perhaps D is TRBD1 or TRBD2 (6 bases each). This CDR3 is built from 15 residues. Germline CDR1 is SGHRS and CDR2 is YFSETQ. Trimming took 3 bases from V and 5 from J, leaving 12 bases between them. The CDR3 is CASSYRDSRANVLTF. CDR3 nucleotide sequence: TGCGCCAGCAGCTACAGGGACTCGAGGGCCAACGTCCTGACTTTC.

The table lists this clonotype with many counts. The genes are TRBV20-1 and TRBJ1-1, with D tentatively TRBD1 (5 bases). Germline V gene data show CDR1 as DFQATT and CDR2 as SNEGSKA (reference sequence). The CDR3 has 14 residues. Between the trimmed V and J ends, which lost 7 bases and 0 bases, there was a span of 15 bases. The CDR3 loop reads CSVSTQGLNTEAFF. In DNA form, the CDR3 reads TGCAGTGTTTCCACTCAGGGTTTGAACACTGAAGCTTTCTTT.

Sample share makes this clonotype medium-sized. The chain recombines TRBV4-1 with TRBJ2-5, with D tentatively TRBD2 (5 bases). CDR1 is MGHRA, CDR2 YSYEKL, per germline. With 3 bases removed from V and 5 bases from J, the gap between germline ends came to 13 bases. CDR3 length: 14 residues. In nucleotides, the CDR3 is TGCGCCAGCAGCCAGGAGGACCTGGGGGAGACCCAGTACTTC. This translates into CASSQEDLGETQYF.

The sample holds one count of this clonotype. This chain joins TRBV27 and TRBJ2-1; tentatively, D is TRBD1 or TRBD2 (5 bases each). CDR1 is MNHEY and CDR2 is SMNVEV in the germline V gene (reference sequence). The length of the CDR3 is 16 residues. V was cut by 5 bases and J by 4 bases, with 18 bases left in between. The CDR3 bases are TGTGCCAGCAGTAGGCCGGGGCCCAGCGTTTACAATGAGCAGTTCTTC. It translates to CASSRPGPSVYNEQFF.

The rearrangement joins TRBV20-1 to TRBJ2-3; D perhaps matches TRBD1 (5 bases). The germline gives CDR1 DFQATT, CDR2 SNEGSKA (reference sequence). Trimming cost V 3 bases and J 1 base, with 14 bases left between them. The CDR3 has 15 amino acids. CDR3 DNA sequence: TGCAGTGCTAGTGGGGCTGGGGTAGGCACAGATACGCAGTATTTT. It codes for CSASGAGVGTDTQYF.

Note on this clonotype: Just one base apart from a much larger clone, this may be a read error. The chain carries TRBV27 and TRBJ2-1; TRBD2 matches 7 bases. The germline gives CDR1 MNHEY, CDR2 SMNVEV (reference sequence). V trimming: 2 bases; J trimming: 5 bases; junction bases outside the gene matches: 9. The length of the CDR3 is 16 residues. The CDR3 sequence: CASSLRGTNMNNEQFF. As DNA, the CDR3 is TGTGCCAGCAGTTTACGGGGGACTAACATGAACAATGAGCAGTTCTTC.

The CDR3 nucleotides read TGTGCCAGCAGTGAATATCCGGGACAGGGGTACCAAGAGACCCAGTACTTC. Translating gives CASSEYPGQGYQETQYF. This rearrangement joins TRBV25-1 to TRBJ2-5; 10 positions agree with TRBD1. V lost 0 bases to trimming and J lost 0 bases; unmatched junction nucleotides: 4. Germline V gene data show CDR1 as MGHDK and CDR2 as SYGVNS. The length of the CDR3 is 17 residues.

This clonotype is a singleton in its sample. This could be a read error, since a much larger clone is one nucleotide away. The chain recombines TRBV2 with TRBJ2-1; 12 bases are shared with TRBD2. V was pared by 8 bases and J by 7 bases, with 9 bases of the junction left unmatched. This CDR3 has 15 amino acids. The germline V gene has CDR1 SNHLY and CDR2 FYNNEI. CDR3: CASEGLAGGPNEQFF. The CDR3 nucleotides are TGTGCCAGCGAGGGGCTAGCGGGAGGGCCGAATGAGCAGTTCTTC.

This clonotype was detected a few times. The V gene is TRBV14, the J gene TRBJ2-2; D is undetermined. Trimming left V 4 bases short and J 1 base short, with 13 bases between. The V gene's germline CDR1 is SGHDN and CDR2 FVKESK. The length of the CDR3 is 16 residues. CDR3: CASSRLRVENTGELFF. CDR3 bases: TGTGCCAGCAGCCGATTAAGGGTGGAGAACACCGGGGAGCTGTTTTTT.

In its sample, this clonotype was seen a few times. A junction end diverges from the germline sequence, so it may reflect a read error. The CDR3 is CVSSSASSQGYTQYF. In nucleotides, the CDR3 is TGTGTCAGCAGTTCGGCTAGTTCTCAAGGGTATACGCAGTATTTT. The J gene is TRBJ2-3, the V gene TRBV12-3 or TRBV12-4, with D uncertain. The CDR3 contains 15 residues.

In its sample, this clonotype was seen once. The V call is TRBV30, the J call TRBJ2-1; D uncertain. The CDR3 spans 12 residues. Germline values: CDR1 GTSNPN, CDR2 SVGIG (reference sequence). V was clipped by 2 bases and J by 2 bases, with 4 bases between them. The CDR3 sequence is CAWSPTYNEQFF. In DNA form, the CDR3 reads TGTGCCTGGAGTCCGACCTACAATGAGCAGTTCTTC.

DNA for the CDR3: TGTGCCAGCAGCCCCCGTGAGGAGCAGTTCTTC. Translated: CASSPREEQFF. V gene TRBV2 combines with J gene TRBJ2-1, with D unresolved. Per germline, CDR1 SNHLY and CDR2 FYNNEI. The V and J ends lost 6 bases and 10 bases respectively, with 10 bases between them. The CDR3 loop spans 11 amino acids.

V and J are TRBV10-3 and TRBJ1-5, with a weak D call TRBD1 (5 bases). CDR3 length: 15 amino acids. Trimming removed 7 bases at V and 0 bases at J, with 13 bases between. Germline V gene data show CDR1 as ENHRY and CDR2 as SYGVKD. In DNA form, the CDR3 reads TGTGCCATCAACTTAGACAGACATAGCAATCAGCCCCAGCATTTT. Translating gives CAINLDRHSNQPQHF.

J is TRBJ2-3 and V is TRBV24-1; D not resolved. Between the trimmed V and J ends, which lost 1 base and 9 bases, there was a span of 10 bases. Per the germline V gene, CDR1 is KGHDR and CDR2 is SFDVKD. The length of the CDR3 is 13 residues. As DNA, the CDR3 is TGTGCCACCAGTGATTTAGACGGAGAAACGCAGTATTTT. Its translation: CATSDLDGETQYF.

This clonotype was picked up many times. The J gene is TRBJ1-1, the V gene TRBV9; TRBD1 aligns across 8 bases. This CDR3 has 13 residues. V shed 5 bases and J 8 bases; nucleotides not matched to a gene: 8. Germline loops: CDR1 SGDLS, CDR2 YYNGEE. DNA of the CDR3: TGTGCCAGCAGACGACCGGGACAGGAAGAAGCTTTCTTT. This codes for CASRRPGQEEAFF.

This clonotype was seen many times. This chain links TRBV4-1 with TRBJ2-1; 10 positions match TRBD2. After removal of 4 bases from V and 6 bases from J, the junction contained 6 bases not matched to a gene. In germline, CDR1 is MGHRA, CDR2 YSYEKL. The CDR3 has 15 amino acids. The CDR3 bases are TGCGCCAGCAGCCTGACTAGCGGGTATGTCAATGAGCAGTTCTTC. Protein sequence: CASSLTSGYVNEQFF.

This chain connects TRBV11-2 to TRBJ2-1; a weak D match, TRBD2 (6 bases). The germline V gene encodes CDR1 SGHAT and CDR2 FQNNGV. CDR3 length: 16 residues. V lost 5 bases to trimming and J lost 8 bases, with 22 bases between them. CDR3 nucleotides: TGTGCCAGCAGCCGCCCCGGACGGGGGAGTGGGTATGAGCAGTTCTTC. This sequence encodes CASSRPGRGSGYEQFF.

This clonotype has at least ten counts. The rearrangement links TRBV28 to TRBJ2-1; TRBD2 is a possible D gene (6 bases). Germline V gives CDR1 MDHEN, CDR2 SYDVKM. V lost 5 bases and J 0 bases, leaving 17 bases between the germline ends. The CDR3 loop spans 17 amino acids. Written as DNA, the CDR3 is TGTGCCAGCAGTCCCCCCCGGGACTCCCCCTCCTACAATGAGCAGTTCTTC. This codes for CASSPPRDSPSYNEQFF.

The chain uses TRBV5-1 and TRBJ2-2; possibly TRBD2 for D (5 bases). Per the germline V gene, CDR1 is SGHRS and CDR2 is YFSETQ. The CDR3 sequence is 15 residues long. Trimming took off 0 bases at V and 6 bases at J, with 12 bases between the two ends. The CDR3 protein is CASSLGHVEAGELFF. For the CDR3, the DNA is TGCGCCAGCAGCTTGGGGCATGTGGAGGCCGGGGAGCTGTTTTTT.

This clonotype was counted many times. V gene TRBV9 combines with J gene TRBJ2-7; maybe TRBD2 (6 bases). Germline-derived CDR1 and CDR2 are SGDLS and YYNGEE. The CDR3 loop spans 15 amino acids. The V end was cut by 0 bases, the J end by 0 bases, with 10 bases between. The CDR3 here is CASSVGRDSSYEQYF. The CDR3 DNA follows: TGTGCCAGCAGCGTAGGGAGGGATAGCTCCTACGAGCAGTACTTC.

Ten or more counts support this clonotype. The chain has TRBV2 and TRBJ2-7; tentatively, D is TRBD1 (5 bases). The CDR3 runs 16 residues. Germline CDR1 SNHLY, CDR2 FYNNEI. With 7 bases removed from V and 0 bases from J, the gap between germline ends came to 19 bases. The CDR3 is CASKDQRQKLSYEQYF. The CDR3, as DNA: TGTGCCAGCAAGGACCAACGACAGAAACTCTCCTACGAGCAGTACTTC.

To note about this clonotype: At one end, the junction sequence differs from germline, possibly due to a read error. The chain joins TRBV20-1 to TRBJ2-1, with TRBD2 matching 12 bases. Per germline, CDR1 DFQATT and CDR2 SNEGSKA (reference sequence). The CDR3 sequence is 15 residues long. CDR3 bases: TGCAGTGCTACGGGGGGGACTAGCGGGTACGGTGAGCAGTCCTTC. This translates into CSATGGTSGYGEQSF.

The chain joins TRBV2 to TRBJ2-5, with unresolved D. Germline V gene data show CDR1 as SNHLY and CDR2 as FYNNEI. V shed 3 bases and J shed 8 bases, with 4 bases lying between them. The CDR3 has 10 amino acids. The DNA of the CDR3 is TGTGCCAGCAGTGAGGGAACCCAGTACTTC. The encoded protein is CASSEGTQYF.

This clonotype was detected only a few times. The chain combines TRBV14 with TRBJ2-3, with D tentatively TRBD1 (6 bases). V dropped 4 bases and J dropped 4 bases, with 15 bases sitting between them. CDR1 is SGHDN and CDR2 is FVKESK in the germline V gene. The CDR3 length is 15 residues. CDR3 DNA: TGTGCCAGCAGCCGCCTGACAGGTAGAGCAGATACGCAGTATTTT. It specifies CASSRLTGRADTQYF.

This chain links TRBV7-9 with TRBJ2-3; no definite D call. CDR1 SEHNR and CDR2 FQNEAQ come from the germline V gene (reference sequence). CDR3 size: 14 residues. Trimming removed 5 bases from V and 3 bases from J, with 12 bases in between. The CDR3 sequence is CASSAVGGTDTQYF. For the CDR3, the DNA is TGTGCCAGCAGCGCGGTCGGTGGGACAGATACGCAGTATTTT.

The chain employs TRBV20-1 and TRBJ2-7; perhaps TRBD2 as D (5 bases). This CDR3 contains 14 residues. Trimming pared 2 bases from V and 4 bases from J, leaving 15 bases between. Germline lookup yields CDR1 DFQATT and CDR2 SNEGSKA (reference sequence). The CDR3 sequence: CSARFPGRGYEQYF. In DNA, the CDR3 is TGCAGTGCTAGATTTCCGGGGAGAGGGTACGAGCAGTACTTC.

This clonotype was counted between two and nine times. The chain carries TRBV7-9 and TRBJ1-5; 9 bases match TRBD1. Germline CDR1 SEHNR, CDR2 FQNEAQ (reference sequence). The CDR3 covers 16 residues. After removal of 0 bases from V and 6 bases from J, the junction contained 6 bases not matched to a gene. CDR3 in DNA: TGTGCCAGCAGCTTAGCCACCGGGACAGGGTTTCAGCCCCAGCATTTT. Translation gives CASSLATGTGFQPQHF.